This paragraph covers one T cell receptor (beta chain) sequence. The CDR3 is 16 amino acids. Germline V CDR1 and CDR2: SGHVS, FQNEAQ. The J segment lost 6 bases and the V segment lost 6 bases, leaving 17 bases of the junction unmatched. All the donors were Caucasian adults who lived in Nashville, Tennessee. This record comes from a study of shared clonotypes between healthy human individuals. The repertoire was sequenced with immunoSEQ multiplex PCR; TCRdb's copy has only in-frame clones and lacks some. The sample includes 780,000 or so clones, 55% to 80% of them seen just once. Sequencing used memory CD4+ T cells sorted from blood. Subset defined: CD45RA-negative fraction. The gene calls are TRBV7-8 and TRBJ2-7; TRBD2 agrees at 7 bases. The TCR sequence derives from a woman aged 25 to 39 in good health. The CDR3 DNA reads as TGTGCCAGCAGTCCCGGGACCCGGGCGGGAGAAGGCGAGCAGTACTTC. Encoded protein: CASSPGTRAGEGEQYF.